These 32 T cell receptor beta chains were all obtained from the same sample, sequenced in a study of T-cell reconstitution after alpha-beta-depleted transplantation in children. The library targeted TCRbeta and was prepared with unique molecular identifiers. TCRdb re-derived calls from the PCR reads in MiXCR, one entry per CDR3 protein. The data show 500,000 to 650,000 distinct CDR3 sequences, 11% seen once. The input for sequencing was PBMCs, mostly from graft donor cells, taken 180 days after TCRalphabeta/CD19-depleted stem cell transplant. Receptors originate from a female patient aged 2-9 years who had a stem cell transplant for aplastic anemia, so the T cells may come from the graft donor.

V usage is TRBV9 and J usage is TRBJ1-2; 11 positions agree with TRBD1. This CDR3 is 15 amino acids long. Germline V CDR1 and CDR2: SGDLS, YYNGEE. V was clipped by 2 bases and J by 6 bases; unmatched bases: 6. CDR3 protein: CASSVERTGGDGYTF. CDR3 coding DNA: TGTGCCAGCAGCGTTGAGAGGACAGGGGGCGATGGCTACACCTTC.

Concerning this clonotype itself: The conserved closing phenylalanine or tryptophan is absent in this CDR3, likely reflecting a read error. The rearrangement uses TRBV28 and TRBJ2-7, with D uncertain. The length of the CDR3 is 14 residues. In germline, CDR1 is MDHEN, CDR2 SYDVKM. The germline V and J ends were trimmed by 2 bases and 0 bases, with 8 bases remaining between them. The CDR3 nucleotides are TGTGCCAGCAGTTTACGACTGAGCTCCTACGAGCAGTACATC. Its translation: CASSLRLSSYEQYI.

The rearrangement uses TRBV7-2 and TRBJ1-1; D remains ambiguous. Germline CDR1 and CDR2: SGHTA and FQGNSA. The CDR3 covers 15 residues. Trimming took 6 bases from V and 5 from J, leaving 19 bases between them. This chain's CDR3 is CASSLSQGSETEAFF. CDR3 DNA: TGTGCCAGCAGTCTTAGCCAAGGGTCGGAGACTGAAGCTTTCTTT.

The rearrangement links TRBV6-5 to TRBJ2-7; D not certain. The V gene's germline CDR1 is MNHEY and CDR2 SVGAGI. V was trimmed by 6 bases and J by 5 bases, leaving 8 bases between them. CDR3 length: 11 residues. This chain's CDR3 is CASREIDEQYF. CDR3 DNA: TGTGCCAGCAGGGAAATAGACGAGCAGTACTTC.

The V and J genes are TRBV7-2 and TRBJ2-7, with a weak D call TRBD1 (5 bases). Trimming removed 0 bases at V and 0 bases at J, with 15 bases between. The CDR3 totals 17 residues. Germline-derived CDR1 and CDR2 are SGHTA and FQGNSA. CDR3 loop: CASSLAFVRAFSYEQYF. The CDR3 DNA sequence: TGTGCCAGCAGCTTAGCCTTCGTCAGGGCTTTCTCCTACGAGCAGTACTTC.

This clonotype appeared a few times. V and J are TRBV10-2 and TRBJ2-2; tentative D call: TRBD1 (5 bases). The V end lost 7 bases, the J end lost 5 bases, and 17 bases lay between the germline ends. The CDR3 sequence is 15 residues long. The germline V gene encodes CDR1 WSHSY and CDR2 SAAADI. CDR3 amino acids: CASNGASFLTGELFF. CDR3 DNA sequence: TGCGCCAGCAATGGGGCCTCGTTTTTGACCGGGGAGCTGTTTTTT.

The rearrangement uses TRBV21-1 and TRBJ1-5. TRBV21-1 represents a pseudogene. The CDR3 consists of 17 residues. The CDR3 loop reads CASSKVLLDENNQPQHF. The CDR3 coding sequence is TGTGCCAGCAGCAAAGTTCTTTTAGACGAGAACAATCAGCCCCAGCATTTT.

The gene calls are TRBV6-5 and TRBJ2-7; 7 nucleotides align to TRBD1. The CDR3 contains 13 residues. Germline trimming cut 5 bases from V and 5 bases from J; bases unmatched to any gene: 6. CDR1 MNHEY and CDR2 SVGAGI come from the germline V gene. The CDR3 region has the DNA TGTGCCAGCAGTAACAGGGGTGGGGACGAGCAGTACTTC. The encoded protein is CASSNRGGDEQYF.

The V gene is TRBV4-3, the J gene TRBJ1-6, with 9 bases lining up with TRBD1. The V gene's germline CDR1 is LGHNA and CDR2 YSLEER. There are 14 residues in the CDR3. V dropped 11 bases and J dropped 5; count of bases not matched to a gene: 7. The DNA of the CDR3 is TGCGCCGGCAAGAGACAGGGGGATAATTCACCCCTCCACTTT. Protein sequence: CAGKRQGDNSPLHF.

The chain joins TRBV5-6 to TRBJ2-2; the D gene could be TRBD1 or TRBD2 (5 bases each). Germline-derived CDR1 and CDR2 are SGHDT and YYEEEE. CDR3 size: 16 residues. V was cut by 3 bases and J by 8 bases, with 20 bases left in between. The CDR3: CASSYSAGLGQGELFF. The DNA for the CDR3 is TGTGCCAGCAGCTATAGCGCAGGGCTGGGGCAGGGGGAGCTGTTTTTT. Variable domain in full (rest from reference TRBV5-6 and TRBJ2-2): DAGVTQSPTHLIKTRGQQVTLRCSPKSGHDTVSWYQQALGQGPQFIFQYYEEEERQRGNFPDRFSGHQFPNYSSELNVNALLLGDSALYLCASSYSAGLGQGELFFGEGSRLTVL.

The table lists this clonotype with a few counts. This chain links TRBV25-1 with TRBJ2-3, with D hard to call. The germline gives CDR1 MGHDK, CDR2 SYGVNS. CDR3 size: 13 residues. V was shortened by 4 bases and J by 0 bases, with 5 bases between the two germline ends. For the CDR3, the DNA is TGTGCCAGCAGTGCCATCAGCACAGATACGCAGTATTTT. It translates to CASSAISTDTQYF.

The V gene is TRBV12-3 or TRBV12-4, the J gene TRBJ1-1; D gene unclear. Trimming shortened V by 7 bases and J by 0 bases, and 9 bases separated the two germline ends. The CDR3 contains 13 residues. CDR3: CASTRTLNTEAFF. The DNA for the CDR3 is TGTGCCAGCACCCGGACTTTGAACACTGAAGCTTTCTTT.

The chain links TRBV4-3 to TRBJ2-1; TRBD2 matches at 12 bases. V gave up 3 bases and J gave up 1 base; unmatched junction bases: 4. CDR1 and CDR2 (germline): LGHNA, YSLEER. This CDR3 region has 17 residues. CDR3 DNA sequence: TGCGCCAGCAGCCAGCGGACTAGCGGGAATTCCTACAATGAGCAGTTCTTC. It is translated as CASSQRTSGNSYNEQFF.

This clonotype showed up just a few times. The chain recombines TRBV21-1 with TRBJ2-7; TRBD1 is the table's D call and was not checked against the DNA. TRBV21-1 is shown as a pseudogene. The CDR3 has 15 residues. CDR3 sequence: CASNSTGFYSYEQYV. The CDR3 nucleotides read TGTGCCAGCAATTCGACAGGGTTTTACTCCTACGAGCAGTACGTC.

At least ten counts were recorded for this clonotype. The chain has TRBV28 and TRBJ2-5; a possible D gene is TRBD1 (5 bases). Germline-derived CDR1 and CDR2 are MDHEN and SYDVKM. The CDR3 runs to 14 residues. V lost 3 bases and J 4 bases, leaving 12 bases between the germline ends. The CDR3 reads CASSFRPGLETQYF. CDR3 sequence (DNA): TGTGCCAGCAGTTTTCGGCCAGGGCTAGAGACCCAGTACTTC.

This clonotype was observed a handful of times. This sequence joins TRBV7-9 and TRBJ1-1; D uncertain. CDR3 length: 13 amino acids. The germline V gene encodes CDR1 SEHNR and CDR2 FQNEAQ (reference sequence). V was clipped by 5 bases and J by 10 bases, with 17 bases between them. DNA for the CDR3: TGTGCCAGCAGCCAAAGGGCCACAGCGGTAGCTTTCTTT. This encodes CASSQRATAVAFF.

The rearrangement uses TRBV6-2 or TRBV6-3 and TRBJ2-1, with a possible D match to TRBD2 (6 bases). The CDR3 is made up of 16 amino acids. Germline V gene lookup returns CDR1 MNHEY and CDR2 SVGEGT. With 6 bases removed from V and 0 bases from J, the gap between germline ends came to 15 bases. The CDR3, as DNA: TGTGCCAGCAGAGAGACCCCCGGGAGCTCCTACAATGAGCAGTTCTTC. As protein: CASRETPGSSYNEQFF.

CDR3 coding DNA: TGTGCCAGCAGTTTGAACAGGTGGTACACTGAAGCTTTCTTT. Residues: CASSLNRWYTEAFF. This chain joins TRBV28 and TRBJ1-1, with D perhaps TRBD1 (5 bases). V was shortened by 3 bases and J by 3 bases, with 11 bases between the two germline ends. CDR3 size: 14 residues. CDR1 is MDHEN and CDR2 is SYDVKM in the germline V gene.

The V gene is TRBV18, the J gene TRBJ2-2; the D gene is possibly TRBD1 (5 bases). The CDR3 is made up of 14 amino acids. Looked up from germline, CDR1 is KGHSH and CDR2 is LQKENI. Trimming shortened V by 6 bases and J by 1 base, and 9 bases separated the two germline ends. As DNA, the CDR3 is TGTGCCAGCTCCCAGACAGTGAACACCGGGGAGCTGTTTTTT. This codes for CASSQTVNTGELFF. Filled out from reference TRBV18 and TRBJ2-2, the complete variable domain reads NAGVMQNPRHLVRRRGQEARLRCSPMKGHSHVYWYRQLPEEGLKFMVYLQKENIIDESGMPKERFSAEFPKEGPSILRIQQVVRGDSAAYFCASSQTVNTGELFFGEGSRLTVL.

This clonotype was seen a few times. The chain links TRBV20-1 to TRBJ2-3, with a tentative D call TRBD2 (7 bases). Between the trimmed V and J ends, which lost 1 base and 2 bases, there was a span of 19 bases. This CDR3 spans 17 amino acids. Germline loops: CDR1 DFQATT, CDR2 SNEGSKA (reference sequence). CDR3 sequence reads: CSARAWGAGVDTDTQYF. DNA of the CDR3: TGCAGTGCTAGAGCCTGGGGGGCGGGAGTAGACACAGATACGCAGTATTTT.

The CDR3 spells CASSKGGEKLFF. The CDR3 DNA sequence: TGTGCCAGCAGTAAGGGTGGTGAAAAACTGTTTTTT. The V and J genes are TRBV12-3 or TRBV12-4 and TRBJ1-4; the D is unclear. This CDR3 has 12 amino acids. Trimming removed 5 bases at V and 7 bases at J, with 8 bases between.

The CDR3 protein is CASSPGGGFRQPQHF. The CDR3 DNA is TGTGCCAGCAGCCCCGGCGGGGGCTTCAGGCAGCCCCAGCATTTT. The chain carries TRBV3-1 and TRBJ1-5, with D tentatively TRBD1 (6 bases). V lost 4 bases and J lost 7, with 17 bases in between. CDR1 LGHDT and CDR2 YNNKEL come from the germline V gene (reference sequence). CDR3 length: 15 amino acids. The full variable domain, rest sourced from reference TRBV3-1 and TRBJ1-5, is DTAVSQTPKYLVTQMGNDKSIKCEQNLGHDTMYWYKQDSKKFLKIMFSYNNKELIINETVPNRFSPKSPDKAHLNLHINSLELGDSAVYFCASSPGGGFRQPQHFGDGTRLSIL.

This chain connects TRBV7-9 to TRBJ1-1, with 9 bases aligning to TRBD1. Trimming at V came to 1 base and at J to 6 bases, leaving 6 bases not matched to a gene. The CDR3 length is 15 residues. CDR1 and CDR2 (germline): SEHNR, FQNEAQ (reference sequence). CDR3 region: CASSLDRDRAAEAFF. The CDR3 nucleotides are TGTGCCAGCAGCTTAGATCGGGACAGGGCGGCTGAAGCTTTCTTT.

This clonotype was seen ten or more times. The V call is TRBV12-3 or TRBV12-4, the J call TRBJ2-5; D ambiguous. The V end was cut by 5 bases, the J end by 5 bases, with 6 bases between. The CDR3 is made up of 11 amino acids. CDR3 sequence: CASSERETQYF. Here the CDR3 DNA reads TGTGCCAGCAGTGAAAGGGAGACCCAGTACTTC.

This clonotype was seen at least ten times. The chain employs TRBV29-1 and TRBJ2-7; D may be TRBD1 or TRBD2 (6 bases each). Germline V gene sequence: CDR1 SQVTM, CDR2 ANQGSEA. Trimming left V 4 bases short and J 2 bases short, with 15 bases between. The CDR3 is 14 residues long. The CDR3 DNA is TGCAGCGTTGCTGGTTCGGGGGACACCTACGAGCAGTACTTC. It codes for CSVAGSGDTYEQYF.

This clonotype was found many times. The chain combines TRBV11-2 with TRBJ1-2; D remains unclear. Trimming removed 1 base from V and 6 bases from J, with 6 bases in between. The CDR3 totals 12 residues. Germline values: CDR1 SGHAT, CDR2 FQNNGV. CDR3 bases: TGTGCCAGCAGCTTAGTAGGGCATGGCTACACCTTC. It encodes CASSLVGHGYTF.

This chain joins TRBV5-1 and TRBJ2-5; TRBD2 aligns across 11 bases. In germline, CDR1 is SGHRS, CDR2 YFSETQ. The CDR3 has 17 amino acids. Trimming at V came to 4 bases and at J to 1 base, leaving 9 bases not matched to a gene. CDR3 in amino acids: CASSKGLAGGPQETQYF. In DNA form, the CDR3 reads TGCGCCAGCAGCAAGGGCTTAGCGGGAGGGCCCCAAGAGACCCAGTACTTC.

The chain links TRBV9 to TRBJ2-2; tentatively, D is TRBD1 or TRBD2 (6 bases each). The CDR3 is 14 amino acids. The V gene's germline CDR1 is SGDLS and CDR2 YYNGEE. V was clipped by 7 bases and J by 0 bases, with 10 bases between them. The CDR3 DNA follows: TGTGCCAGCTCCGGGGGCGCGAACACCGGGGAGCTGTTTTTT. It codes for CASSGGANTGELFF.

The V gene is TRBV12-3 or TRBV12-4, the J gene TRBJ2-6; possibly TRBD2 for D (6 bases). With 7 bases removed from V and 2 bases from J, the gap between germline ends came to 12 bases. The CDR3 loop spans 15 amino acids. CDR3 DNA sequence: TGTGCCAGCACCGCAGGGAGGACTGGGGCCAACGTCCTGACTTTC. Translating it yields CASTAGRTGANVLTF.

The rearrangement joins TRBV7-6 to TRBJ2-1, with TRBD1 as a possible D gene (5 bases). The CDR3 runs 15 residues. The germline V gene has CDR1 SGHVS and CDR2 FNYEAQ. V lost 4 bases, J lost 2 bases, and 12 bases lay in between. CDR3: CASSSTGNPYNEQFF. Written as DNA, the CDR3 is TGTGCCAGCAGCTCAACAGGAAACCCCTACAATGAGCAGTTCTTC.

V usage is TRBV12-3 or TRBV12-4 and J usage is TRBJ2-1; 7 positions agree with TRBD2. The J segment lost 7 bases and the V segment lost 2 bases, leaving 11 bases of the junction unmatched. This CDR3 is built from 16 residues. CDR3 sequence: CASSLISGGRGNEQFF. The CDR3 DNA reads as TGTGCCAGCAGTTTAATCTCTGGCGGGAGAGGGAATGAGCAGTTCTTC.

The chain recombines TRBV27 with TRBJ2-1; no clear D gene. Germline V gene lookup returns CDR1 MNHEY and CDR2 SMNVEV (reference sequence). CDR3 length: 18 amino acids. The germline V and J ends were trimmed by 5 bases and 0 bases, with 20 bases remaining between them. CDR3 loop: CASSKGGSYPSSYNEQFF. In DNA, the CDR3 is TGTGCCAGCAGTAAGGGCGGTAGTTACCCCAGCTCCTACAATGAGCAGTTCTTC.